This T cell receptor (beta chain) stems from a study of blood T cell repertoires in COVID-19. Background on the study: The origin of the acute and convalescent COVID-19 samples was the United States, Italy and Spain.

CDR1 ENHRY and CDR2 SYGVKD come from the germline V gene. This CDR3 has 13 residues. Trimming pared 6 bases from V and 8 bases from J, leaving 13 bases between. Original processing notes: Nucleated cell number was recorded as an estimate derived from reference gene primer amplification. Profiling relied on immunoSEQ multiplex PCR, and the TCRdb table lists in-frame clones only, not all of them. The DNA was the basis for D and trimming; V, J and clone size are from that table. The table has more than 40,000 clones, around 86% seen once. The sample taken for sequencing was peripheral blood. This chain joins TRBV10-3 and TRBJ1-4; possibly TRBD1 for D (5 bases). This receptor was obtained from a man aged 60 to 75 with active or convalescent COVID-19. CDR3 sequence reads: CAIRVEGSEKLFF. CDR3 DNA: TGTGCCATCAGGGTGGAGGGGAGCGAAAAACTGTTTTTT.